This T cell receptor (beta chain) was captured in a study of Graves' ophthalmopathy and Graves' hyperthyroidism. Study-level findings and limits: Detected in blood as well were most expanded thyroid clonotypes with frequency above 0.001.

RNA transcripts were the source from which TCR beta CDR3 regions were amplified. In the first round, RT-PCR was carried out with HTBI primers, and a multiplex PCR formed the second round. Each CDR3 protein gets one entry after TCRdb re-called the multiplex PCR reads with MiXCR. This table holds about 620,000 distinct CDR3 sequences, about 20% found once. The CDR3 loop spans 14 amino acids. Trimming removed 4 bases at V and 8 bases at J, with 12 bases between. Per the germline V gene, CDR1 is SEHNR and CDR2 is FQNEAQ (reference sequence). This clonotype was seen at least ten times. Its antigen is currently unknown. Hyperthyroidism was classified as stable if no ophthalmopathy occurred within 18 months of follow-up. The PBMCs had their origin in approximately 10 ml of fresh peripheral blood.

Input material: peripheral blood. The source of this sequence is a woman under 30 with stable Graves' hyperthyroidism. Some clones in this sample may be carry-over from other donors' samples. The rearrangement links TRBV7-9 to TRBJ1-6, with D possibly being TRBD1 (5 bases). The CDR3 bases are TGTGCCAGCAGCTCTCCCGACAGAGATTCACCCCTCCACTTT. This sequence encodes CASSSPDRDSPLHF.